This TCR beta chain is drawn from a study of blood T cell repertoires in COVID-19. Study information: COVID-19 samples collected from the United States, Italy and Spain covered acute and convalescent phases. PBMCs, B-cell-depleted T cells, or T cells were the source of the cDNA or gDNA that made up the material.

In the study's own analysis: Quantification of nucleated cells was approximated via reference gene primer amplification. Repertoires were generated with immunoSEQ multiplex PCR, while TCRdb's copy carries only in-frame clones and drops some. Clonal size and the V and J genes are those of that table, whereas D and trimming came from the DNA. Of some 220,000 clones in the sample, about 83% are singletons; the top ten hold under 4.5%. The CDR3 is 17 amino acids. This chain connects TRBV21-1 to TRBJ1-5; the table's D call of TRBD1 was not tested on the DNA. TRBV21-1 is a pseudogene locus. This TCR derives from a man aged 45 to 65 with acute or convalescent COVID-19. Sequences were obtained from peripheral blood. CDR3 loop: CASSAGGEYESNQPQHF. CDR3 DNA sequence: TGTGCCAGCAGCGCAGGGGGAGAATACGAGAGCAATCAGCCCCAGCATTTT.